The 5 T cell receptor beta chains below come from one sample, sequenced in a study of T cell responses to AZD1222 COVID-19 vaccine (dated by TCRdb to the early 2020s). The method behind the library was the immunoSEQ multiplex PCR assay. TCRdb holds this immuneACCESS table with in-frame rearrangements only. Some clones are missing; in checked studies, unresolved V genes explain under half, and the rest has no known cause. The sample table records 150,000 or so clones; roughly nine tenths of these occur just once. Roughly 1.3% of the sample is taken by the ten largest. The sample's time point label, in plain terms: about 28 days (+/-7) after the second vaccine dose. The material was peripheral blood, obtained 28 days after the second AZD1222 dose. These receptors all come from an adult who received the AZD1222 COVID-19 vaccine.

The chain joins TRBV9 to TRBJ1-5; no clear D gene. This CDR3 region has 13 residues. Trimming cost V 2 bases and J 4 bases, with 7 bases left between them. Germline V CDR1 and CDR2: SGDLS, YYNGEE. The CDR3: CASSVVGNQPQHF. The CDR3 DNA reads as TGTGCCAGCAGCGTCGTAGGGAATCAGCCCCAGCATTTT.

The chain's CDR3 is CASSPRQGPNQETQYF. CDR3 DNA: TGTGCCAGCAGCCCCCGACAGGGGCCCAACCAAGAGACCCAGTACTTC. The rearrangement uses TRBV3-1 (or the pseudogene TRBV3-2) and TRBJ2-5; 8 nucleotides align to TRBD1. Trimming cost V 4 bases and J 0 bases; bases outside gene matches: 7. Germline CDR1 is LGHDT and CDR2 is YNNKEL (reference sequence). The CDR3 is 16 residues long.

The rearrangement links TRBV29-1 to TRBJ1-2, with unresolved D. This CDR3 spans 13 amino acids. Germline-derived CDR1 and CDR2 are SQVTM and ANQGSEA. V was clipped by 0 bases and J by 7 bases, with 12 bases between them. In DNA, the CDR3 is TGCAGCGTTGAAGAACGATCAAGGGCTGGCTACACCTTC. It encodes CSVEERSRAGYTF.

About this clone itself: This sample also contains other DNA sequences that code for the same CDR3. The genes are TRBV6-2 or TRBV6-3 and TRBJ2-5, with D perhaps matching TRBD1 (5 bases). The CDR3 is 14 amino acids. Trimming cost V 0 bases and J 3 bases, with 8 bases left between them. The V gene's germline CDR1 is MNHEY and CDR2 SVGEGT. The CDR3 reads CASSYSGAKETQYF. The CDR3 DNA sequence: TGTGCCAGCAGTTACTCTGGGGCCAAAGAGACCCAGTACTTC.

The table lists this clone with a few counts. The chain has TRBV5-1 and TRBJ2-3; D is ambiguous. The CDR3 length is 14 residues. The V end lost 3 bases, the J end lost 2 bases, and 10 bases lay between the germline ends. CDR1 and CDR2 (germline): SGHRS, YFSETQ. Here the CDR3 reads CASSYSRDTDTQYF. The DNA for the CDR3 is TGCGCCAGCAGCTATAGCAGAGACACAGATACGCAGTATTTT.